This T cell receptor (beta chain) was recovered during a study of cytomegalovirus exposure and HLA in healthy donors. General observations from the study: Later analysis revealed greater clonal expansion in HLA-associated TCR beta chains than in equally common others.

Points on this clone: Antigen: not known.

The PCR had 60 Vbeta and 13 Jbeta primers. Here immunoSEQ multiplex PCR was the method, and the copy in TCRdb shows in-frame clones only, minus some. Of about 130,000 clones in the sample, around 85% are singletons; the top ten hold over 1.5%. J lost 7 bases, V lost 2 bases, and 7 bases had no gene match. Germline lookup yields CDR1 SGHNT and CDR2 YYREEE (reference sequence). The CDR3 loop spans 14 amino acids. The source is a boy between 5 and 17 years old in good health and CMV-seronegative. Sequencing input: PBMCs. The chain recombines TRBV5-4 with TRBJ2-5; 8 bases match TRBD2. The CDR3 coding sequence is TGTGCCAGCAGCTTCGGGGGGGGATTTGGGACCCAGTACTTC. Its translation is CASSFGGGFGTQYF.